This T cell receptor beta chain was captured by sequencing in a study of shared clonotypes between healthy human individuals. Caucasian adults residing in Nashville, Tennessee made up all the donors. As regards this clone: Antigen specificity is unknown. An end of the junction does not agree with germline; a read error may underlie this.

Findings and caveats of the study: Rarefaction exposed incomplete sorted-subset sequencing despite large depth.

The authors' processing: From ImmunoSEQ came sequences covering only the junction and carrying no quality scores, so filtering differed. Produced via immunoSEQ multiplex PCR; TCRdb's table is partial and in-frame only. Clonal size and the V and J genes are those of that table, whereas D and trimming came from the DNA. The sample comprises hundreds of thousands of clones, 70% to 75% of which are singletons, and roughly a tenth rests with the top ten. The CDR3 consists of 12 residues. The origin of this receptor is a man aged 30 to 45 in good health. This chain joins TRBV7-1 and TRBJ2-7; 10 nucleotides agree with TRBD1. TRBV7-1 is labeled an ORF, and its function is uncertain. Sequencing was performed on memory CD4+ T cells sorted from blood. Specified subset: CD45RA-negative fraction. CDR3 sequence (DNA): TGTGCCAGCAGCTCGGACAGGGGGATCCGGGACTTC. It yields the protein CASSSDRGIRDF.